This is a list of T cell receptor beta chains from one sample in a study of control samples from healthy donors and cancer patients. The data were produced by immunoSEQ multiplex PCR, yet TCRdb's version contains in-frame clones alone and is incomplete. The top ten hold around a tenth of the sample, which has about 84,000 clones, 84% seen once. The sample taken for sequencing was PBMCs. All receptors come from a man in his 60s with head and neck cancer. CDR3s include the opening cysteine and the closing phenylalanine or tryptophan. A D gene is named only where the DNA matches it firmly. Expanded clones get a size class; other rows say once, few or many, or leave the size out.

>NA|few|TRBJ2-3|15|TRBV27
CASSLRGASTDTQYF
TGTGCCAGCAGTTTAAGGGGTGCTAGCACAGATACGCAGTATTTT
>TRBD2|NA|TRBJ2-5|15|TRBV11-1
CASSIPGAGGETQYF
TGTGCCAGCAGCATACCGGGCGCCGGGGGGGAGACCCAGTACTTC
>TRBD2|NA|TRBJ2-7|14|TRBV6-5
CASSYLAGAGEQYF
TGTGCCAGCAGTTACTTAGCGGGAGCTGGCGAGCAGTACTTC
>TRBD2|NA|TRBJ2-1|16|TRBV5-1
CASSLAWGLAGVEQFF
TGCGCCAGCAGCTTGGCTTGGGGACTAGCGGGAGTTGAGCAGTTCTTC
>TRBD1|few|TRBJ2-1|15|TRBV5-1
CASSSTGDTYNEQFF
TGCGCCAGCAGCTCCACAGGGGACACCTACAATGAGCAGTTCTTC
>NA|NA|TRBJ2-5|13|TRBV27
CASSSTLQETQYF
TGTGCCAGCAGTTCCACCCTTCAAGAGACCCAGTACTTC
>TRBD1|NA|TRBJ1-1|14|TRBV5-4
CASSPPGRGSGAFF
TGTGCCAGCAGCCCTCCGGGCAGGGGGAGTGGTGCTTTCTTT
>NA|NA|TRBJ2-5|15|TRBV7-9
CASSPSNGAQETQYF
TGTGCCAGCAGCCCGTCGAACGGGGCCCAAGAGACCCAGTACTTC
>TRBD2|NA|TRBJ2-7|11|TRBV27
CASSAGGEQYF
TGTGCCAGCAGCGCGGGGGGAGAGCAGTACTTC
>NA|NA|TRBJ2-7|15|TRBV6-5
CASRTRDGYGDEQYF
TGTGCCAGCAGGACTCGTGACGGGTACGGGGACGAGCAGTACTTC
>NA|once|TRBJ2-6|16|TRBV5-1
CASSQDSNSGANVLTF
TGCGCCAGCAGCCAGGACAGTAACTCTGGGGCCAACGTCCTGACTTTC
>TRBD2|NA|TRBJ2-5|15|TRBV6-5
CASRKIAGGQETQYF
TGTGCCAGCAGGAAAATAGCGGGGGGACAAGAGACCCAGTACTTC
>NA|NA|TRBJ2-5|15|TRBV13
CASSPRGGKQETQYF
TGTGCCAGCAGCCCCAGGGGCGGGAAACAAGAGACCCAGTACTTC
>NA|once|TRBJ1-2|13|TRBV5-1
CASSLVRGGGYTF
TGCGCCAGCAGCTTGGTACGGGGAGGGGGCTACACCTTC
>TRBD1|NA|TRBJ1-1|15|TRBV29-1
CSAKGTAHLNTEAFF
TGCAGCGCCAAGGGGACAGCGCATCTGAACACTGAAGCTTTCTTT
>NA|NA|TRBJ2-2|16|TRBV11-2
CASSLRGKQFTGELFF
TGTGCCAGCAGCTTAAGGGGGAAACAGTTTACCGGGGAGCTGTTTTTT
>NA|NA|TRBJ1-2|13|TRBV7-2
CASSPDTNYGYTF
TGTGCCAGCAGCCCAGACACTAACTATGGCTACACCTTC
>TRBD2|NA|TRBJ2-7|14|TRBV11-1
CASSFSGSTYEQYF
TGTGCCAGCAGTTTTAGCGGGAGTACCTACGAGCAGTACTTC
>NA|NA|TRBJ2-2|14|TRBV5-1
CASSVGANAGELFF
TGCGCCAGCAGCGTGGGGGCGAACGCCGGGGAGCTGTTTTTT
>NA|NA|TRBJ2-1|17|TRBV9
CASSAPRGGSFHNEQFF
TGTGCCAGCAGCGCACCCCGAGGGGGGTCCTTCCACAATGAGCAGTTCTTC
>NA|NA|TRBJ1-5|19|TRBV24-1
CATSDFRDTSAYSNQPQHF
TGTGCCACCAGTGATTTTCGGGACACCTCAGCTTATAGCAATCAGCCCCAGCATTTT
>TRBD2|NA|TRBJ2-7|16|TRBV10-3
CAISGGTSGRADEQYF
TGTGCCATCAGTGGGGGAACTAGCGGGAGGGCCGACGAGCAGTACTTC
>NA|NA|TRBJ2-2|14|TRBV24-1
CATSDPGGAGELFF
TGTGCCACCAGTGACCCCGGGGGAGCCGGGGAGCTGTTTTTT
>NA|few|TRBJ2-7|14|TRBV10-3
CASTGLQSSYEQYF
TGTGCCTCGACCGGACTACAAAGCTCCTACGAGCAGTACTTC
>NA|few|TRBJ2-3|12|TRBV12-3/TRBV12-4
CASSFSTDTQYF
TGTGCCAGCAGCTTTAGCACAGATACGCAGTATTTT
>NA|NA|TRBJ1-5|15|TRBV3-1/TRBV3-2
CASSVRYGRNQPQHF
TGTGCCAGCAGCGTAAGATATGGGAGAAATCAGCCCCAGCATTTT